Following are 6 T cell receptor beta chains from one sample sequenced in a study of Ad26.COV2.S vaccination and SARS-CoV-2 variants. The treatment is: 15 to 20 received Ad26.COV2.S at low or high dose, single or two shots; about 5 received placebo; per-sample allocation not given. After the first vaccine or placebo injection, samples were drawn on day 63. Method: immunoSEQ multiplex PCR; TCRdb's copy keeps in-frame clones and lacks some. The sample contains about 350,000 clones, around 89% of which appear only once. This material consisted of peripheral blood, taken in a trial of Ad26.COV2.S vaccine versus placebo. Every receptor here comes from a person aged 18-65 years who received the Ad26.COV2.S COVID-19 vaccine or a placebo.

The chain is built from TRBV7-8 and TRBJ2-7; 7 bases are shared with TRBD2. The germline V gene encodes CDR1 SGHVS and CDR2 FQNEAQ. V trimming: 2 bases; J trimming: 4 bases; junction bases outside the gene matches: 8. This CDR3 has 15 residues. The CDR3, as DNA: TGTGCCAGCAGCTTAACGGTGGGGGGGACTTACGAGCAGTACTTC. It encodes CASSLTVGGTYEQYF.

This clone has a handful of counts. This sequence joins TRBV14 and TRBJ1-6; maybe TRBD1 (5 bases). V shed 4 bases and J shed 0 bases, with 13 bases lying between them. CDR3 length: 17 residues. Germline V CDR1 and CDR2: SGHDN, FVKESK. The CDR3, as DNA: TGTGCCAGCAGCCGTATTCGGGGGGACTCCTATAATTCACCCCTCCACTTT. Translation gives CASSRIRGDSYNSPLHF.

The CDR3 loop is CASSWGQGAFDEQYF. The CDR3 DNA sequence: TGTGCCAGTAGTTGGGGACAGGGGGCTTTCGACGAGCAGTACTTC. V gene TRBV19 combines with J gene TRBJ2-7; TRBD1 aligns across 12 bases. V lost 5 bases to trimming and J lost 5 bases; unmatched junction nucleotides: 7. Germline V gives CDR1 LNHDA, CDR2 SQIVND (reference sequence). There are 15 residues in the CDR3.

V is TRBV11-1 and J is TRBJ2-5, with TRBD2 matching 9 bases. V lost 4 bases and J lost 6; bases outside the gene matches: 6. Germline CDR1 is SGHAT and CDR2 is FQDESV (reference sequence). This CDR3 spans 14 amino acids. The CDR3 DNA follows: TGTGCCAGCAGCTCAGGGGGACTAGCAAAGACCCAGTACTTC. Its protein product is CASSSGGLAKTQYF.

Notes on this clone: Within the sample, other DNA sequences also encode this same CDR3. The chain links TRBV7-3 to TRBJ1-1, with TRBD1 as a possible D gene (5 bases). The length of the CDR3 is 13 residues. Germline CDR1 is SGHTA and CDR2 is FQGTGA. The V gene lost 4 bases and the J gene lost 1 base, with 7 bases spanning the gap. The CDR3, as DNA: TGTGCCAGCAGCTCTGACAGGAACACTGAAGCTTTCTTT. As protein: CASSSDRNTEAFF.

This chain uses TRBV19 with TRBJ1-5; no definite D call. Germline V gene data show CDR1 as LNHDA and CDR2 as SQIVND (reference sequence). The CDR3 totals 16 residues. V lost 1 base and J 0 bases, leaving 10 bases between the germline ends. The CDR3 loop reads CASSIGGIGSNQPQHF. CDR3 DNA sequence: TGTGCCAGTAGTATAGGAGGGATAGGTAGCAATCAGCCCCAGCATTTT. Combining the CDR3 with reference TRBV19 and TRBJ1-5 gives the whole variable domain DGGITQSPKYLFRKEGQNVTLSCEQNLNHDAMYWYRQDPGQGLRLIYYSQIVNDFQKGDIAEGYSVSREKKESFPLTVTSAQKNPTAFYLCASSIGGIGSNQPQHFGDGTRLSIL.